The 31 T cell receptor beta chains presented below share a single source sample, sequenced in a study of T cell responses to AZD1222 COVID-19 vaccine. Repertoires were generated with immunoSEQ multiplex PCR, while TCRdb's copy carries only in-frame clones and drops some. This table holds fewer than 150,000 clones, 88% found once. This sample comprised peripheral blood, obtained on day 0 of AZD1222 vaccination. These TCRs come from an adult in good health.

The chain recombines TRBV30 with TRBJ2-7, with D maybe TRBD2 (7 bases). Germline lookup yields CDR1 GTSNPN and CDR2 SVGIG (reference sequence). The CDR3 runs to 16 residues. Trimming removed 5 bases at V and 4 bases at J, with 24 bases between. The CDR3 protein is CAWGTDGLGGTYEQYF. Here the CDR3 DNA reads TGTGCCTGGGGGACCGACGGTCTCGGGGGGACATACGAGCAGTACTTC.

This clone has only one observation. The J gene is TRBJ1-3, the V gene TRBV21-1; the table calls TRBD1, which could not be checked here. TRBV21-1 is a pseudogene segment. This CDR3 is 18 amino acids long. CDR3 residues: CASSKVTSGSFPGNTIYF. CDR3 bases: TGTGCCAGCAGCAAAGTAACGTCAGGGTCGTTTCCTGGAAACACCATATATTTT.

V usage is TRBV28 and J usage is TRBJ2-6, with 8 bases lining up with TRBD1. CDR3 length equals 16 residues. Trimming at V came to 7 bases and at J to 2 bases, leaving 7 bases not matched to a gene. Per the germline V gene, CDR1 is MDHEN and CDR2 is SYDVKM. The CDR3 is CASIAQGETGANVLTF. In DNA, the CDR3 is TGTGCCAGCATAGCACAGGGGGAAACTGGGGCCAACGTCCTGACTTTC.

The chain employs TRBV9 and TRBJ2-4; TRBD2 might be the D (5 bases). Germline loops: CDR1 SGDLS, CDR2 YYNGEE. The CDR3 runs to 17 residues. The germline V and J ends were trimmed by 4 bases and 0 bases, with 17 bases remaining between them. The CDR3 loop is CASSPTTQRLAKNIQYF. The CDR3 DNA follows: TGTGCCAGCAGCCCCACTACCCAGCGGCTAGCCAAAAACATTCAGTACTTC.

The rearrangement uses TRBV5-8 and TRBJ2-3; no clear D gene. The CDR3 is 13 amino acids. The germline gives CDR1 SGHTS, CDR2 YDEGEE. V was shortened by 0 bases and J by 3 bases, with 5 bases between the two germline ends. The CDR3 DNA reads as TGTGCCAGCAGCTTGGCCGGGACAGATACGCAGTATTTT. Its protein is CASSLAGTDTQYF. Complete variable domain (other parts from reference TRBV5-8 and TRBJ2-3): EAGVTQSPTHLIKTRGQQATLRCSPISGHTSVYWYQQALGLGLQFLLWYDEGEERNRGNFPPRFSGRQFPNYSSELNVNALELEDSALYLCASSLAGTDTQYFGPGTRLTVL.

This sequence joins TRBV11-3 and TRBJ2-7, with 7 bases fitting TRBD2. Germline V gene sequence: CDR1 SGHNT, CDR2 YENEEA. Trimming at V came to 7 bases and at J to 4 bases, leaving 4 bases not matched to a gene. The CDR3 sequence is 12 residues long. The CDR3 loop is CASNTGGYEQYF. For the CDR3, the DNA is TGTGCCAGCAACACGGGAGGATACGAGCAGTACTTC. Full variable domain (missing parts from reference TRBV11-3 and TRBJ2-7): EAGVVQSPRYKIIEKKQPVAFWCNPISGHNTLYWYLQNLGQGPELLIRYENEEAVDDSQLPKDRFSAERLKGVDSTLKIQPAELGDSAVYLCASNTGGYEQYFGPGTRLTVT.

In DNA form, the CDR3 reads TGTGCCAGCAGTTACTCAGGGAGCACATATGGCTACACCTTC. This gives the protein CASSYSGSTYGYTF. This chain uses TRBV6-5 with TRBJ1-2, with no clear D. This CDR3 has 14 residues. CDR1 is MNHEY and CDR2 is SVGAGI in the germline V gene. With 0 bases removed from V and 5 bases from J, the gap between germline ends came to 10 bases.

The chain carries TRBV6-5 and TRBJ1-1; no clear D gene. Trimming removed 6 bases from V and 2 bases from J, with 10 bases in between. Germline-derived CDR1 and CDR2 are MNHEY and SVGAGI. The CDR3 spans 13 residues. The CDR3 coding sequence is TGTGCCAGCAGGCCCGTATTCAACACTGAAGCTTTCTTT. This sequence encodes CASRPVFNTEAFF.

This clone was picked up one time. The V gene is TRBV4-3, the J gene TRBJ2-3; D not certain. Germline V gene lookup returns CDR1 LGHNA and CDR2 YSLEER. CDR3 length: 14 amino acids. Trimming took off 5 bases at V and 4 bases at J, with 13 bases between the two ends. As DNA, the CDR3 is TGCGCCAGCAGCTATGGTCCCGGTCCAGATACGCAGTATTTT. This encodes CASSYGPGPDTQYF.

The chain recombines TRBV5-5 with TRBJ1-1; D perhaps matches TRBD1 (5 bases). Trimming removed 4 bases at V and 6 bases at J, with 13 bases between. The CDR3 length is 13 residues. The germline CDR1 and CDR2 sequences are SGHKS and YYEKEE (reference sequence). For the CDR3, the DNA is TGTGCCAGCAGCGGCGCAGGGAGCTCTGAAGCTTTCTTT. It translates to CASSGAGSSEAFF.

V gene TRBV28 combines with J gene TRBJ1-2; D uncertain. There are 14 residues in the CDR3. Germline V gene data show CDR1 as MDHEN and CDR2 as SYDVKM. V dropped 3 bases and J dropped 4 bases, with 12 bases sitting between them. The CDR3 protein is CASSLGKTFYGYTF. Here the CDR3 DNA reads TGTGCCAGCAGTTTGGGCAAAACTTTCTATGGCTACACCTTC.

V usage is TRBV6-8 and J usage is TRBJ1-3; TRBD1 matches at 7 bases. J was trimmed by 1 base and V by 1 base; bases with no gene match: 4. This CDR3 is built from 16 residues. Looked up from germline, CDR1 is MNHGY and CDR2 is SAAAGT. CDR3 loop: CASSYLGGWSGNTIYF. Written as DNA, the CDR3 is TGTGCCAGCAGTTACTTAGGGGGCTGGTCTGGAAACACCATATATTTT.

The chain has TRBV4-3 and TRBJ2-2; D is ambiguous. The CDR3 loop spans 13 amino acids. Germline-derived CDR1 and CDR2 are LGHNA and YSLEER. V lost 1 base to trimming and J lost 6 bases, with 6 bases between them. The CDR3 DNA sequence: TGCGCCAGCAGCCAAGTTAATTCCGGGGAGCTGTTTTTT. It translates to CASSQVNSGELFF.

The gene calls are TRBV6-2 or TRBV6-3 and TRBJ1-5; 11 positions match TRBD1. With 6 bases clipped from V and 1 base from J, the junction kept 8 bases outside the gene matches. This CDR3 is built from 17 residues. CDR1 and CDR2 (germline): MNHEY, SVGEGT. The CDR3 bases are TGTGCCAGCAGCCAGGGACAGGGGGGCAGGAGCAATCAGCCCCAGCATTTT. Its translation is CASSQGQGGRSNQPQHF.

The CDR3 spells CASTRDRASSGANVLTF. In DNA, the CDR3 is TGTGCCAGTACCCGGGACAGGGCCTCCTCTGGGGCCAACGTCCTGACTTTC. This rearrangement joins TRBV18 to TRBJ2-6; 9 bases agree with TRBD1. V was clipped by 9 bases and J by 0 bases; unmatched bases: 9. CDR1 KGHSH and CDR2 LQKENI come from the germline V gene. The CDR3 has 17 residues.

In DNA form, the CDR3 reads TGTGCCACGACGACAGCCCTCCGGGAGACCCAGTACTTC. This sequence encodes CATTTALRETQYF. The rearrangement joins TRBV19 to TRBJ2-5, with D maybe TRBD1 (5 bases). The CDR3 has 13 residues. The germline V and J ends were trimmed by 10 bases and 5 bases, with 17 bases remaining between them. The germline V gene encodes CDR1 LNHDA and CDR2 SQIVND (reference sequence).

This chain uses TRBV6-1 with TRBJ2-3; D remains unclear. This CDR3 region has 15 residues. V lost 0 bases, J lost 6 bases, and 13 bases lay in between. The germline V gene has CDR1 MNHNS and CDR2 SASEGT. The CDR3, as DNA: TGTGCCAGCAGTGAAGCTGGTCGGTCGTCGGATACGCAGTATTTT. Translation gives CASSEAGRSSDTQYF.

The J gene is TRBJ1-2, the V gene TRBV30, with 8 positions matching TRBD1. The CDR3 runs to 14 residues. V lost 3 bases to trimming and J lost 7 bases; unmatched junction nucleotides: 10. The germline V gene encodes CDR1 GTSNPN and CDR2 SVGIG (reference sequence). The CDR3 loop reads CAWSPIQGASGYTF. DNA for the CDR3: TGTGCCTGGAGCCCCATCCAGGGGGCGAGTGGCTACACCTTC.

This clone was detected once. This chain uses TRBV30 with TRBJ2-5; D is unresolved. The V gene lost 5 bases and the J gene lost 3 bases, with 19 bases spanning the gap. The CDR3 sequence is 15 residues long. The germline V gene has CDR1 GTSNPN and CDR2 SVGIG (reference sequence). The CDR3 DNA reads as TGTGCCTGGGGGCCCGATGGTTACCCCGAAGAGACCCAGTACTTC. Translation: CAWGPDGYPEETQYF.

The chain combines TRBV6-6 with TRBJ1-5; D is unresolved. The CDR3 is 15 residues long. Trimming left V 0 bases short and J 3 bases short, with 9 bases between. CDR1 is MNHNY and CDR2 is SVGAGI in the germline V gene (reference sequence). CDR3 coding DNA: TGTGCCAGCAGTTACTCGAGCCAGAACAATCAGCCCCAGCATTTT. Translated: CASSYSSQNNQPQHF.

The chain links TRBV24-1 to TRBJ1-1, with a weak D call TRBD1 (5 bases). CDR1 and CDR2 from the germline V gene are KGHDR and SFDVKD. The CDR3 loop spans 14 amino acids. With 4 bases removed from V and 11 bases from J, the gap between germline ends came to 19 bases. In DNA, the CDR3 is TGTGCCACCAGTGAAGGGACCCACGGAGTAGGGGCTTTCTTT. The encoded protein is CATSEGTHGVGAFF.

The rearrangement links TRBV13 to TRBJ1-4; 7 bases align to TRBD1. V shed 5 bases and J 4 bases; nucleotides not matched to a gene: 10. Germline loops: CDR1 PRHDT, CDR2 FYEKMQ (reference sequence). The CDR3 consists of 16 residues. The CDR3 protein is CASSPRDRARNEKLFF. The CDR3 DNA sequence: TGTGCCAGCAGCCCCCGCGACAGGGCCCGTAATGAAAAACTGTTTTTT.

V gene TRBV9 combines with J gene TRBJ2-6; tentatively, D is TRBD1 (5 bases). CDR3 length: 17 residues. Germline V gene data show CDR1 as SGDLS and CDR2 as YYNGEE. The V end was cut by 1 base, the J end by 0 bases, with 11 bases between. CDR3 protein: CASSVITGSSGANVLTF. CDR3 in DNA: TGTGCCAGCAGCGTAATTACAGGATCCTCTGGGGCCAACGTCCTGACTTTC.

The chain uses TRBV10-3 and TRBJ1-5, with 9 bases aligning to TRBD1. J was trimmed by 2 bases and V by 3 bases; bases with no gene match: 8. This CDR3 is 17 amino acids long. The germline V gene has CDR1 ENHRY and CDR2 SYGVKD. CDR3 sequence: CAISDATGGRGNQPQHF. In nucleotides, the CDR3 is TGTGCCATCAGTGACGCTACAGGGGGCCGGGGCAATCAGCCCCAGCATTTT.

The V gene is TRBV6-5, the J gene TRBJ2-3; 7 bases match TRBD1. This CDR3 is 13 amino acids long. Germline trimming cut 4 bases from V and 8 bases from J; bases unmatched to any gene: 6. Germline CDR1 is MNHEY and CDR2 is SVGAGI. The CDR3 nucleotides read TGTGCCAGCAGTTCCTCACAGGGGCTTACGCAGTATTTT. Protein: CASSSSQGLTQYF.

The chain couples TRBV5-4 to TRBJ2-7; possibly TRBD2 for D (5 bases). Germline-derived CDR1 and CDR2 are SGHNT and YYREEE (reference sequence). The ends were cut back, 1 base at V and 4 bases at J, with 12 bases in the middle. The CDR3 is 14 amino acids. CDR3 bases: TGTGCCAGCAGCTTGCGGACTCCGGTATACGAGCAGTACTTC. It yields the protein CASSLRTPVYEQYF.

The J gene is TRBJ2-3, the V gene TRBV5-1; 10 bases are shared with TRBD2. J gave up 2 bases and V 0 bases, and 3 bases lay outside the gene matches. The CDR3 extends over 16 amino acids. From germline, CDR1 is SGHRS and CDR2 YFSETQ. CDR3 DNA sequence: TGCGCCAGCAGCTTGGGGACTAGCGGAAACACAGATACGCAGTATTTT. Translating it yields CASSLGTSGNTDTQYF.

The chain carries TRBV21-1 and TRBJ2-7; no check of the table's D call, TRBD1, against the DNA was made. TRBV21-1 constitutes a pseudogene. The CDR3 runs to 13 residues. This chain's CDR3 is CASSTGTGGEQYF. The CDR3 coding sequence is TGTGCCAGCAGCACCGGGACAGGGGGTGAGCAGTACTTC.

This chain links TRBV19 with TRBJ2-7, with TRBD1 matching 8 bases. Germline trimming cut 7 bases from V and 5 bases from J; bases unmatched to any gene: 10. Germline V gives CDR1 LNHDA, CDR2 SQIVND (reference sequence). The CDR3 spans 14 residues. The DNA of the CDR3 is TGTGCCAGTATTGGCCTAGGACAGGGCCACGAGCAGTACTTC. Translating it yields CASIGLGQGHEQYF.

This clone occurred a few times. The J gene is TRBJ2-2, the V gene TRBV19; D not certain. The CDR3 runs to 14 residues. The V gene's germline CDR1 is LNHDA and CDR2 SQIVND (reference sequence). The V end lost 5 bases, the J end lost 2 bases, and 9 bases lay between the germline ends. This CDR3 reads CASSLMGNTGELFF. CDR3 nucleotides: TGTGCCAGTAGTTTAATGGGTAACACCGGGGAGCTGTTTTTT.

This chain uses TRBV14 with TRBJ2-7; D could derive from TRBD1 or TRBD2 (5 bases each). The V and J ends lost 1 base and 6 bases respectively, with 16 bases between them. CDR3 size: 15 residues. The germline gives CDR1 SGHDN, CDR2 FVKESK. Here the CDR3 reads CASSQVTGAWGEQYF. Here the CDR3 DNA reads TGTGCCAGCAGCCAAGTGACCGGGGCGTGGGGCGAGCAGTACTTC. Full variable domain (remainder filled in from reference TRBV14 and TRBJ2-7): EAGVTQFPSHSVIEKGQTVTLRCDPISGHDNLYWYRRVMGKEIKFLLHFVKESKQDESGMPNNRFLAERTGGTYSTLKVQPAELEDSGVYFCASSQVTGAWGEQYFGPGTRLTVT.